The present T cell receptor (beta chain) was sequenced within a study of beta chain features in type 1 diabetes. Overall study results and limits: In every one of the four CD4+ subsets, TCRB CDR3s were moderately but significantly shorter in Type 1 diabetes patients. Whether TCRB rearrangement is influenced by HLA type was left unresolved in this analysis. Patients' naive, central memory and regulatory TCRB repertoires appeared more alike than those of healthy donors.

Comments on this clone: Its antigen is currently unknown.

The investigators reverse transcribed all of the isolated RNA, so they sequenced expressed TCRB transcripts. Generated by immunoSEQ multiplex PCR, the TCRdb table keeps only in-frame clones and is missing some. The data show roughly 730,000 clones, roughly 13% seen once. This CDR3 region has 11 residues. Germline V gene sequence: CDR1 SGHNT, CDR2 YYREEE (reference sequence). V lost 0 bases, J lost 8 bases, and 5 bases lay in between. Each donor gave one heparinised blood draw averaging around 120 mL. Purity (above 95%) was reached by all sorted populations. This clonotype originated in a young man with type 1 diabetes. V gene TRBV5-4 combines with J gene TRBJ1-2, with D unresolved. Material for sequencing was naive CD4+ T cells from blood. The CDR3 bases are TGTGCCAGCAGCTTGGGGGAGGGCTACACCTTC. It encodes CASSLGEGYTF. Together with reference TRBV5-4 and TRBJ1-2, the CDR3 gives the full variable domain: ETGVTQSPTHLIKTRGQQVTLRCSSQSGHNTVSWYQQALGQGPQFIFQYYREEENGRGNFPPRFSGLQFPNYSSELNVNALELDDSALYLCASSLGEGYTFGSGTRLTVV.